This TCR beta chain was captured in a study of blood T cell repertoires in COVID-19. Study overall: Acute and convalescent COVID-19 samples came from the United States, Italy and Spain. T cells, B-cell-depleted T cells, or PBMCs provided the cDNA or gDNA that served as material.

The study drew participants aged about 18 to 89 years from about two dozen US areas. Per the study methods: Reference gene primer amplification gave nucleated cell count estimates. The assay was immunoSEQ multiplex PCR, and TCRdb's table has in-frame clones only and misses some. V, J and clone size reflect that table, while D and trimming were determined from the DNA. The profile shows over 200,000 clones, just under 90% of them singletons. This clonotype was obtained from a man aged 30 to 39 who had recovered from COVID-19. The sequenced sample was PBMCs or T cells enriched from blood (not recorded which).

CDR3: CASSLAADFSGNTIYF. CDR3 sequence (DNA): TGTGCCAGCAGCTTAGCAGCGGATTTCTCTGGAAACACCATATATTTT. This chain links TRBV7-6 with TRBJ1-3; no definite D call. This CDR3 comprises 16 residues. In germline, CDR1 is SGHVS, CDR2 FNYEAQ. Trimming removed 0 bases at V and 0 bases at J, with 9 bases between.